The sequence of this T cell receptor beta chain was determined in a study of siplizumab effects on memory and regulatory T cells. Findings and limits, study-wide: Memory cells seemed less diverse than naive T cells, which also seemed major contributors to the alloresponse. Proliferating siplizumab-cultured Tregs lacked confirmed suppressive function.

Assay used: immunoSEQ multiplex PCR; TCRdb lists only in-frame clones, some missing. Seen here are about 110,000 clones, about nine tenths observed once, and the top ten hold roughly 1.4%. The length of the CDR3 is 14 residues. The germline CDR1 and CDR2 sequences are MNHNS and SASEGT. Germline trimming cut 7 bases from V and 7 bases from J; bases unmatched to any gene: 13. As concerns this clone: No antigen is known for it.

The sequence derives from a human donor in good health. Sequenced input: CD4+ T cells sorted from blood. This sequence joins TRBV6-1 and TRBJ2-7, with TRBD1 matching over 7 bases. The CDR3 DNA sequence: TGTGCCAGCATAACCGGGACAGCGTCTGATGAGCAGTACTTC. Protein product: CASITGTASDEQYF.